The 30 T cell receptor beta chains given below trace back to one sample, sequenced in a study of CD8 T cells in Susac syndrome. RNA, at about 0.45 to 1 ug, was reverse transcribed with random hexamers. TCRdb reprocessed the immunoSEQ multiplex PCR reads via MiXCR and lists one record per CDR3 protein. The sample has some 190,000 distinct CDR3 sequences; about 94% are singletons. Sequencing input: CD4+ T cells from PBMCs. These receptors came from a human donor in good health.

The rearrangement joins TRBV4-2 to TRBJ2-5; D ambiguous. V was pared by 3 bases and J by 5 bases, with 16 bases between. CDR1 is LGHNA, CDR2 YNFKEQ, per germline. The CDR3 is made up of 15 amino acids. The chain's CDR3 is CASSQTPERWETQYF. DNA of the CDR3: TGTGCCAGCAGCCAGACCCCCGAACGGTGGGAGACCCAGTACTTC.

J is TRBJ1-2 and V is TRBV29-1, with D possibly matching TRBD1 (6 bases). The CDR3 has 12 residues. The germline gives CDR1 SQVTM, CDR2 ANQGSEA. V was trimmed by 2 bases and J by 7 bases, leaving 11 bases between them. In nucleotides, the CDR3 is TGCAGCGTTGAAAAATCCAGGGGTGGCTACACCTTC. Its translation: CSVEKSRGGYTF.

In DNA, the CDR3 is TGTGCCAGCAGCTTAGAAAAGGGTTTCTACGAGCAGTACGTC. Amino acid sequence: CASSLEKGFYEQYV. This chain joins TRBV11-2 and TRBJ2-7, with D hard to call. The germline V and J ends were trimmed by 0 bases and 3 bases, with 9 bases remaining between them. Looked up from germline, CDR1 is SGHAT and CDR2 is FQNNGV. This CDR3 spans 14 amino acids.

J is TRBJ1-2 and V is TRBV12-3 or TRBV12-4; 10 bases are a match to TRBD1. V lost 6 bases and J lost 6; bases outside the gene matches: 10. This CDR3 has 15 residues. The CDR3 protein is CASRKTGQGDHGYTF. The CDR3 coding sequence is TGTGCCAGCAGAAAAACTGGACAGGGGGACCATGGCTACACCTTC.

CDR3 nucleotides: TGTGCCAGCAGTTACGGGGGGCCCACAGATACGCAGTATTTT. Protein sequence: CASSYGGPTDTQYF. The V and J genes are TRBV28 and TRBJ2-3, with D maybe TRBD2 (7 bases). CDR1 is MDHEN and CDR2 is SYDVKM in the germline V gene. V dropped 4 bases and J dropped 2 bases, with 10 bases sitting between them. This CDR3 has 14 residues.

This clonotype has only one observation. In DNA, the CDR3 is TGTGCCAGCAGTTACCGGGGTCAGCCTTCCTACAATGAGCAGTTCTTC. Amino acid sequence: CASSYRGQPSYNEQFF. The chain links TRBV12-3 or TRBV12-4 to TRBJ2-1; a weak D match, TRBD2 (5 bases). The CDR3 loop spans 16 amino acids. The ends were cut back, 4 bases at V and 1 base at J, with 14 bases in the middle.

The chain joins TRBV20-1 to TRBJ2-5, with TRBD2 identical over 13 bases. The germline V gene has CDR1 DFQATT and CDR2 SNEGSKA (reference sequence). There are 15 residues in the CDR3. V was clipped by 5 bases and J by 5 bases; unmatched bases: 8. Here the CDR3 reads CSASRLAGGQETQYF. CDR3 nucleotides: TGCAGTGCTTCTCGACTAGCGGGGGGTCAGGAGACCCAGTACTTC.

J is TRBJ2-6 and V is TRBV28; D is unclear. In germline, CDR1 is MDHEN, CDR2 SYDVKM. The CDR3 contains 10 residues. The CDR3: CALGANVLTF. CDR3 in DNA: TGTGCACTTGGGGCCAACGTCCTGACTTTC.

This clonotype appeared once. V usage is TRBV29-1 and J usage is TRBJ1-1; D is undetermined. Trimming removed 5 bases from V and 0 bases from J, with 10 bases in between. This CDR3 has 13 amino acids. The germline V gene encodes CDR1 SQVTM and CDR2 ANQGSEA. The CDR3 spells CSVTGLMNTEAFF. In DNA form, the CDR3 reads TGCAGCGTTACTGGCCTAATGAACACTGAAGCTTTCTTT.

The chain links TRBV11-2 to TRBJ2-2, with D perhaps matching TRBD1 (6 bases). CDR1 and CDR2 (germline): SGHAT, FQNNGV. This CDR3 region has 15 residues. V was clipped by 5 bases and J by 1 base, with 11 bases between them. CDR3 region: CASSPRGMNTGELFF. Written as DNA, the CDR3 is TGTGCCAGCAGCCCCAGGGGAATGAACACCGGGGAGCTGTTTTTT. The full variable domain, with the rest looked up from reference TRBV11-2 and TRBJ2-2, is EAGVAQSPRYKIIEKRQSVAFWCNPISGHATLYWYQQILGQGPKLLIQFQNNGVVDDSQLPKDRFSAERLKGVDSTLKIQPAKLEDSAVYLCASSPRGMNTGELFFGEGSRLTVL.

The CDR3 loop reads CASSQVPGIGNEQFF. CDR3 sequence (DNA): TGCGCCAGCAGCCAAGTCCCAGGGATTGGCAATGAGCAGTTCTTC. The chain is built from TRBV4-3 and TRBJ2-1, with D possibly TRBD1 on 5 matching bases. The CDR3 totals 15 residues. V was pared by 1 base and J by 6 bases, with 13 bases between. Germline V CDR1 and CDR2: LGHNA, YSLEER.

The chain uses TRBV5-1 and TRBJ2-7, with D maybe TRBD2 (5 bases). Trimming took 4 bases from V and 3 from J, leaving 14 bases between them. The germline V gene encodes CDR1 SGHRS and CDR2 YFSETQ. This CDR3 contains 14 residues. The CDR3 spells CASSVEDGDYEQYF. CDR3 coding DNA: TGCGCCAGCAGCGTGGAGGACGGAGACTACGAGCAGTACTTC.

The chain has TRBV6-5 and TRBJ1-2; no clear D gene. The V gene's germline CDR1 is MNHEY and CDR2 SVGAGI. V was shortened by 7 bases and J by 3 bases, with 9 bases between the two germline ends. CDR3 size: 12 residues. Here the CDR3 reads CASTRGYYGYTF. The CDR3 DNA sequence: TGTGCCAGCACCCGCGGGTACTATGGCTACACCTTC.

J is TRBJ1-1 and V is TRBV29-1; weak D call: TRBD1 (6 bases). Deletions cut 4 bases from V and 6 bases from J, with 18 bases between. Germline assignment: CDR1 SQVTM and CDR2 ANQGSEA. The CDR3 consists of 14 residues. In DNA, the CDR3 is TGCAGCGTTGTGCAGGGGCGCCGGGTCGCTGAAGCTTTCTTT. Protein product: CSVVQGRRVAEAFF.

The chain employs TRBV6-5 and TRBJ2-3; 8 bases are a match to TRBD2. The germline gives CDR1 MNHEY, CDR2 SVGAGI. This CDR3 contains 15 residues. V was pared by 2 bases and J by 3 bases, with 4 bases of the junction left unmatched. The CDR3 spells CASSYSGGLTDTQYF. CDR3 in DNA: TGTGCCAGCAGTTACAGCGGGGGCCTAACAGATACGCAGTATTTT.

This chain joins TRBV19 and TRBJ1-1, with D tentatively TRBD1 (5 bases). V was trimmed by 7 bases and J by 1 base, leaving 19 bases between them. Germline loops: CDR1 LNHDA, CDR2 SQIVND (reference sequence). The CDR3 runs to 16 residues. The CDR3 sequence is CASTQRGIGANTEAFF. The CDR3 DNA reads as TGTGCCAGTACCCAGCGGGGGATAGGGGCGAACACTGAAGCTTTCTTT.

The chain has TRBV12-3 or TRBV12-4 and TRBJ2-2; tentative D call: TRBD1 (7 bases). The CDR3 is 16 residues long. Trimming took off 6 bases at V and 6 bases at J, with 20 bases between the two ends. DNA of the CDR3: TGTGCCAGCAGCCCTCCCGGCGGAGGGGGCCCCGGGGAGCTGTTTTTT. Translated, it gives CASSPPGGGGPGELFF.

This chain links TRBV5-1 with TRBJ1-1; 8 bases match TRBD1. The V gene end was trimmed by 3 bases and the J gene end by 5 bases; junction bases not matched to a gene: 9. CDR3 length: 15 residues. From germline, CDR1 is SGHRS and CDR2 YFSETQ. The CDR3 sequence is CASSSQGARGTEAFF. CDR3 DNA sequence: TGCGCCAGCAGCTCGCAGGGGGCGCGAGGTACTGAAGCTTTCTTT.

The CDR3 reads CASRTGVRAKNIQYF. In nucleotides, the CDR3 is TGTGCCAGCAGAACAGGGGTCCGAGCCAAAAACATTCAGTACTTC. The genes are TRBV12-3 or TRBV12-4 and TRBJ2-4, with 7 bases fitting TRBD1. After removal of 6 bases from V and 0 bases from J, the junction contained 5 bases not matched to a gene. The CDR3 spans 15 residues.

This clonotype was seen only once. The chain employs TRBV7-2 and TRBJ2-5; 8 bases agree with TRBD2. After removal of 5 bases from V and 7 bases from J, the junction contained 15 bases not matched to a gene. CDR1 is SGHTA, CDR2 FQGNSA, per germline. The CDR3 totals 16 residues. CDR3 nucleotides: TGTGCCAGCAGCCCGGGGGGGACGGCGGGAGAGGGGACCCAGTACTTC. The encoded protein is CASSPGGTAGEGTQYF.

This clonotype was observed once. V and J are TRBV7-2 and TRBJ1-1; D gene uncertain. Germline loops: CDR1 SGHTA, CDR2 FQGNSA. CDR3 size: 15 residues. Trimming removed 0 bases at V and 1 base at J, with 9 bases between. DNA for the CDR3: TGTGCCAGCAGCTTAGCGAGCAGCCAGAACACTGAAGCTTTCTTT. Its translation: CASSLASSQNTEAFF.

The CDR3 here is CASSSKVGTGDQPQHF. The CDR3 region has the DNA TGTGCCAGCAGTTCCAAGGTCGGGACAGGGGACCAGCCCCAGCATTTT. V and J are TRBV12-3 or TRBV12-4 and TRBJ1-5; 10 positions match TRBD1. This CDR3 comprises 16 residues. J lost 7 bases, V lost 4 bases, and 10 bases had no gene match.

The chain combines TRBV20-1 with TRBJ1-5, with TRBD1 identical over 9 bases. V gave up 3 bases and J gave up 3 bases; unmatched junction bases: 3. There are 14 residues in the CDR3. Germline V lookup: CDR1 DFQATT, CDR2 SNEGSKA (reference sequence). CDR3 protein: CSARGQGPNQPQHF. CDR3 nucleotide sequence: TGCAGTGCTAGGGGACAGGGTCCCAATCAGCCCCAGCATTTT.

V is TRBV7-8 and J is TRBJ2-7; 8 bases agree with TRBD1. In germline, CDR1 is SGHVS, CDR2 FQNEAQ. This CDR3 contains 16 residues. Unmatched junction bases numbered 7, after V lost 1 base and J lost 2 bases. DNA for the CDR3: TGTGCCAGCAGCTTAGGGAGGACAGGGATCCCCTACGAGCAGTACGTC. This sequence encodes CASSLGRTGIPYEQYV.

The chain couples TRBV5-1 to TRBJ2-7; D may correspond to TRBD1 or TRBD2 (5 bases each). This CDR3 has 12 amino acids. V gave up 0 bases and J gave up 6 bases, with 7 bases separating them. The germline V gene encodes CDR1 SGHRS and CDR2 YFSETQ. CDR3 DNA sequence: TGCGCCAGCAGCTTGGGAGGGGTCGAGCAGTACTTC. The encoded protein is CASSLGGVEQYF.

This chain joins TRBV29-1 and TRBJ2-7, with D possibly being TRBD1 (5 bases). The V and J ends lost 4 bases and 1 base respectively, with 11 bases between them. From germline, CDR1 is SQVTM and CDR2 ANQGSEA. The CDR3 is 13 residues long. CDR3 loop: CSVASDISYEQYF. The CDR3 nucleotides are TGCAGCGTTGCATCGGACATTTCCTACGAGCAGTACTTC.

CDR3 sequence: CASSTYRSTNEKLFF. The CDR3 DNA reads TGTGCCAGCAGCACTTACAGGTCCACTAATGAAAAACTGTTTTTT. The V gene is TRBV7-2, the J gene TRBJ1-4, with D possibly matching TRBD1 (5 bases). Trimming stripped 5 bases from V and 2 bases from J, with 12 bases between. The CDR3 runs 15 residues. In germline, CDR1 is SGHTA, CDR2 FQGNSA.

For the CDR3, the DNA is TGTGCCAGCAGCCCCGAGGACAGAACCGGGGAGCTGTTTTTT. Translation gives CASSPEDRTGELFF. The chain employs TRBV9 and TRBJ2-2; a weak D match, TRBD1 (6 bases). The CDR3 totals 14 residues. Trimming removed 4 bases from V and 5 bases from J, with 12 bases in between. Looked up from germline, CDR1 is SGDLS and CDR2 is YYNGEE.

CDR3: CATLPASGSHNNYGYTF. The CDR3 nucleotides are TGTGCCACCCTGCCGGCCTCCGGGTCGCATAATAACTATGGCTACACCTTC. This rearrangement joins TRBV28 to TRBJ1-2; the D is unclear. The CDR3 totals 17 residues. V was trimmed by 10 bases and J by 1 base, leaving 25 bases between them. Germline V CDR1 and CDR2: MDHEN, SYDVKM.

The V and J genes are TRBV2 and TRBJ1-1, with D perhaps matching TRBD1 (5 bases). This CDR3 contains 14 residues. Looked up from germline, CDR1 is SNHLY and CDR2 is FYNNEI. Trimming shortened V by 4 bases and J by 0 bases, and 9 bases separated the two germline ends. The CDR3: CASSGGEVNTEAFF. The CDR3, as DNA: TGTGCCAGCAGTGGAGGGGAGGTGAACACTGAAGCTTTCTTT.